The T cell receptor beta chain described here comes from a study of blood T cell repertoires in COVID-19 (dated by TCRdb to 2020 to 2022). Broadly, across the study: Samples from collaborators originated in the United States, Italy and Spain and spanned both the acute and convalescent phases of COVID-19. Deeply sampled blood TCRbeta repertoires from subjects exposed to, actively infected with, or recovered from COVID-19 were included in the dataset. Samples were obtained from the ongoing ImmuneRACE study (first 160 participants) and from 1,000 to 1,500 subjects provided by 6 global collaborators. HLA class I and class II types, where available, came from metadata supplied by the sample provider rather than from assay-based typing. The repertoires were made available in a free public database intended to serve as a resource for research on the immune response to SARS-CoV-2. The material from the prospective study consisted of cDNA or gDNA derived from T cells, B-cell-depleted T cells, or PBMCs. A de-identified subject ID, COVID-19 status, age in years and sex were almost always included in the sample metadata. Broad study findings and their caveats: The amount of clinical and demographic metadata varied by source and participant and was provided uncurated.

The CDR3 covers 15 residues, taking in both the cysteine and the phenylalanine. Solely the CDR3 DNA is kept, with 45 bases framed from the first base. V gives up 2 bases and J gives up 3 bases, and the segment between their germline ends measures 13 bases. CDR1 is given as KGHSH and CDR2 as LQKENI, both from the germline V gene. Participants in the prospective study were enrolled through a virtual design, were aged about 18 to 90 years, and lived in approximately 25 United States geographic areas. In the prospective study, participants were assigned to cohorts based on the clinical history participants reported in a screening survey and a study questionnaire. Each participant in the prospective study had whole blood, serum and a nasopharyngeal or oropharyngeal swab collected by mobile phlebotomists. Additional blood draws and questionnaires over an approximately two-month period could optionally be provided by prospective study participants. Prospective study blood samples were shipped either frozen or at room temperature before DNA extraction.

TCRbeta CDR3 regions were amplified from genomic DNA by means of the immunoSEQ Assay, a bias-controlled multiplex PCR. Per the authors' processing: Within the assay, amplification of reference gene primers was used to estimate how many nucleated cells each sample contained. To quantify the absolute abundance of each unique TCRbeta CDR3 rearrangement, sequence reads were collapsed and filtered. For each sample, productive Simpson clonality was calculated as the square root of Simpson's diversity index across productive rearrangements. The clones in this table, taken by TCRdb from immuneACCESS, are in-frame only. Not every clone is retained; where verified, under half of the shortfall comes from an unresolved V gene, and the cause of the rest is unknown. The V and J calls and clone size were taken over from that table, and D and trimming were inferred from the DNA. Here the sample has hundreds of thousands of clones; 70% to 90% occur a single time. Jointly, the top ten make up roughly 3.5% of the sample.

In regard to this clone: Its antigen remains unidentified. No base-level quality is on record; no much larger clone is a single base apart.

The material sequenced was PBMCs or T cells enriched from blood (not recorded which). The receptor was isolated from a woman in her thirties or forties with acute COVID-19. The rearranged chain carries TRBV18 and TRBJ1-2; TRBD1 could be the D gene, as 6 bases match. Read as DNA, the sequence is TGTGCCAGCTCACCATACGACAGGTTAGACTATGGCTACACCTTC. It specifies CASSPYDRLDYGYTF. Beyond the CDR3, the reference TRBV18 and TRBJ1-2 genes provide the residues; the full variable domain reads: NAGVMQNPRHLVRRRGQEARLRCSPMKGHSHVYWYRQLPEEGLKFMVYLQKENIIDESGMPKERFSAEFPKEGPSILRIQQVVRGDSAAYFCASSPYDRLDYGYTFGSGTRLTVV.